This T cell receptor (beta chain) was identified in a study of CD8 T cells in Susac syndrome. Random hexamers were used to reverse transcribe 0.5 to 1 ug of RNA. In TCRdb, the immunoSEQ multiplex PCR reads were re-called with MiXCR into one record per CDR3 protein. Of under 200,000 distinct CDR3 sequences listed, 94% are singletons. The CDR3 totals 12 residues. Trimming removed 6 bases from V and 1 base from J, with 9 bases in between. Germline assignment: CDR1 SQVTM and CDR2 ANQGSEA. The sequenced sample consisted of CD4+ T cells from PBMCs. The sequence came from a human donor with Susac syndrome. V gene TRBV29-1 combines with J gene TRBJ1-1; D is unclear. CDR3 coding DNA: TGCAGCGTCAGCCTCAAGAACACTGAAGCTTTCTTT. Its protein is CSVSLKNTEAFF.